The clone carrying this T cell receptor beta chain was observed a handful of times. Its antigen remains unidentified. The V and J ends lost 9 bases and 8 bases respectively, with 19 bases between them. CDR3 length: 13 amino acids. Germline assignment: CDR1 MDHEN and CDR2 SYDVKM. Each TCR beta cDNA library carried unique molecular identifiers. Starting from around 1 to 10 million T cells, the study yielded 450,000 to 500,000 cDNA molecules. One entry per CDR3 protein results from TCRdb running MiXCR on the PCR reads. The sample shows around 440,000 distinct CDR3 sequences, under 55% of them seen only once. This sample stems from a study of post-analysis software for immune sequencing data. Overall study context: Relapsing-remitting, secondary progressive and progressive-relapsing multiple sclerosis were all included among the disease courses. General study points: The authors found that F measure strongly co-clustered same-batch samples. Patients with multiple sclerosis recorded significantly lower normalized Chao1 diversity than controls, the study found. Higher frequency in patients than in controls was seen for a handful of TRBV segments, with TRBV5-6, TRBV5-1 and TRBV20-1 among them.

The V gene is TRBV28, the J gene TRBJ1-2, with D possibly TRBD1 on 5 matching bases. The sequenced sample consisted of blood. This sequence originates from a girl between 10 and 17 years old with multiple sclerosis. Here the CDR3 reads CASDTRGRKGYTF. The DNA for the CDR3 is TGTGCCAGTGATACTCGGGGGAGAAAGGGCTACACCTTC.